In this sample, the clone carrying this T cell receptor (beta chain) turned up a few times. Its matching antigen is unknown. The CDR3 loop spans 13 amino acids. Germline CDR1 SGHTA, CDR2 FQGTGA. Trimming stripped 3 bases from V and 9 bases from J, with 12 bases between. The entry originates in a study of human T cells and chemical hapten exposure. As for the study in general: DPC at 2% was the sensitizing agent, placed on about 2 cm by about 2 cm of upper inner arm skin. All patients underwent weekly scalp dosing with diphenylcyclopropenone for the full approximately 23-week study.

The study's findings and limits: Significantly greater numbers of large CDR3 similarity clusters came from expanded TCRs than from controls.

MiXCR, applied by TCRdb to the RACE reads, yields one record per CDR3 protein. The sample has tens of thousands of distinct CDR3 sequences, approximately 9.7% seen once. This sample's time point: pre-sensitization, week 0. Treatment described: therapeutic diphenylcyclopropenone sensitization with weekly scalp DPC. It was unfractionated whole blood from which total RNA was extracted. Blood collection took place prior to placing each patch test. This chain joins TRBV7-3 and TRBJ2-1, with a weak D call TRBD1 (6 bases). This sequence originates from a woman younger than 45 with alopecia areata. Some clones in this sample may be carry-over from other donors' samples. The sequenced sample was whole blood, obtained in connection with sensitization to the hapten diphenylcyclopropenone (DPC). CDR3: CASSFSLGGEQFF. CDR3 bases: TGTGCCAGCAGCTTTTCGCTAGGGGGTGAGCAGTTCTTC.